At least ten counts were recorded for the clone carrying this T cell receptor (beta chain). A library made for alpha chains picked up this beta chain off target, so its size means little. Germline CDR1 MNHEY, CDR2 SVGAGI. The CDR3 extends over 14 amino acids. The V end was cut by 7 bases, the J end by 4 bases, with 16 bases between. One entry per CDR3 protein, called by TCRdb with MiXCR from the 5' RACE reads. The sample lists about 13,000 distinct CDR3 sequences; more than 4.5% were seen once. The time point was: sample taken at primary tumor resection. Tumor, nontumor lung or frozen PBMC supplied whole RNA that was sequenced unsorted. The donors were about 67 patients with non-small cell lung cancer that was early-stage and untreated. The sample originates from a study of spatial heterogeneity in lung cancer. Study in general: Detected beta-chain sequences consistently exceeded alpha-chain sequences. In raw reads, more than 9.5 appearances on average were recorded for each unique TCR and UMI combination.

The chain links TRBV6-5 to TRBJ1-2; D remains ambiguous. The sample consisted of lung tumor tissue, taken at surgery. This clonotype originated in a human donor with early-stage non-small cell lung cancer. CDR3: CASTPSASPYGYTF. As DNA, the CDR3 is TGTGCCAGCACCCCTTCAGCCAGCCCCTATGGCTACACCTTC.